Each of the 6 T cell receptor beta chains below was sequenced from the same sample in a study of T-cell memory formation after mild COVID-19. A single record per CDR3 protein comes from TCRdb applying MiXCR to the 5' RACE reads. The repertoire consists of 390,000 or so distinct CDR3 sequences, with roughly 15% occurring once and the leading ten covering about 22%. The sample consisted of PBMCs or a T cell subset sorted from them (not recorded which). The receptors stem from a man aged 18 to 30 who had mild COVID-19 (a few samples of this study predate the infection). Cell type and time point are not known.

This clonotype was found a few times. This chain uses TRBV4-3 with TRBJ2-5, with a possible D match to TRBD1 (6 bases). The germline V gene encodes CDR1 LGHNA and CDR2 YSLEER. Trimming left V 1 base short and J 7 bases short, with 16 bases between. The CDR3 sequence is 15 residues long. The CDR3 region has the DNA TGCGCCAGCAGCCAAGGCTACCGGGACAAAGGGACCCAGTACTTC. Translation gives CASSQGYRDKGTQYF.

Only a few counts were recorded for this clonotype. This sequence joins TRBV20-1 and TRBJ2-7, with D perhaps TRBD1 (5 bases). Trimming pared 5 bases from V and 6 bases from J, leaving 11 bases between. This CDR3 spans 11 amino acids. The V gene's germline CDR1 is DFQATT and CDR2 SNEGSKA (reference sequence). DNA of the CDR3: TGCAGTGCTTCGTCAGGGTTCGAGCAGTACGTC. This gives the protein CSASSGFEQYV.

The sample holds a few counts of this clonotype. The rearrangement uses TRBV7-8 and TRBJ1-2; TRBD1 is a possible D gene (5 bases). Per the germline V gene, CDR1 is SGHVS and CDR2 is FQNEAQ. Trimming stripped 6 bases from V and 2 bases from J, with 22 bases between. The CDR3 totals 17 residues. The chain's CDR3 is CASSFNRDRNLNYGYTF. The CDR3 nucleotides read TGTGCCAGCAGTTTTAATCGGGACCGGAATCTAAACTATGGCTACACCTTC.

The sample holds a few counts of this clonotype. The chain couples TRBV9 to TRBJ2-3; 8 bases map to TRBD2. The CDR3 is made up of 11 amino acids. The trim removed 4 bases at V and 13 bases at J, leaving 5 bases unmatched. Looked up from germline, CDR1 is SGDLS and CDR2 is YYNGEE. The CDR3 DNA is TGTGCCAGCAGCCCGGGACTAGGCGAGTATTTT. It yields the protein CASSPGLGEYF.

The chain couples TRBV24-1 to TRBJ1-4; no firm D call. Germline lookup yields CDR1 KGHDR and CDR2 SFDVKD. Deletions cut 7 bases from V and 17 bases from J, with 13 bases between. The CDR3 contains 10 residues. This CDR3 reads CATRSARLFF. Here the CDR3 DNA reads TGTGCCACCAGGAGCGCCCGACTTTTTTTT.

This clonotype was seen repeatedly, ten times or more. The gene calls are TRBV7-9 and TRBJ1-5, with a possible D match to TRBD1 (5 bases). V was clipped by 5 bases and J by 9 bases, with 20 bases between them. Germline V gives CDR1 SEHNR, CDR2 FQNEAQ (reference sequence). The CDR3 covers 15 residues. The DNA for the CDR3 is TGTGCCAGCAGCGCCGACATCCCGGTGGGGCGGCCCCAGCATTTT. Encoded protein: CASSADIPVGRPQHF.